The 20 T cell receptor beta chains below were found in one sample sequenced in a study of blood T cell repertoires in COVID-19. Libraries were prepared by immunoSEQ multiplex PCR; TCRdb keeps only in-frame clonotypes and omits some of them. The table shows about 270,000 clones, with 89% occurring only once. The specimen was PBMCs or T cells enriched from blood (not recorded which). These receptors all come from a woman aged 55-70 years who had recovered from COVID-19.

The rearrangement joins TRBV3-1 (or the pseudogene TRBV3-2) to TRBJ1-1; 8 nucleotides line up with TRBD1. V was clipped by 4 bases and J by 3 bases; unmatched bases: 4. The CDR3 covers 14 residues. Germline V gene sequence: CDR1 LGHDT, CDR2 YNNKEL (reference sequence). CDR3 sequence (DNA): TGTGCCAGCAGCCTCGGACAGGGAGACACTGAAGCTTTCTTT. This sequence encodes CASSLGQGDTEAFF.

The chain is built from TRBV5-1 and TRBJ2-5, with 15 nucleotides matching TRBD2. This CDR3 region has 18 residues. V dropped 3 bases and J dropped 2; count of bases not matched to a gene: 8. CDR1 and CDR2 (germline): SGHRS, YFSETQ. CDR3 residues: CASSWGLAGGPFQETQYF. The CDR3 coding sequence is TGCGCCAGCAGCTGGGGACTAGCGGGGGGCCCTTTTCAAGAGACCCAGTACTTC.

The genes are TRBV9 and TRBJ2-7; 12 positions agree with TRBD1. The germline gives CDR1 SGDLS, CDR2 YYNGEE. This CDR3 is 15 amino acids long. V shed 4 bases and J 2 bases; nucleotides not matched to a gene: 4. CDR3: CASSTGQGATYEQYF. The CDR3 nucleotides are TGTGCCAGCAGCACGGGACAGGGGGCGACCTACGAGCAGTACTTC.

The rearrangement uses TRBV20-1 and TRBJ1-1; 8 bases match TRBD1. Per germline, CDR1 DFQATT and CDR2 SNEGSKA (reference sequence). Losses at the gene ends were 4 bases for V and 6 bases for J; bases not matched to a gene: 1. The CDR3 runs 11 residues. The CDR3 spells CSATGGPEAFF. CDR3 DNA: TGCAGTGCTACAGGGGGCCCTGAAGCTTTCTTT.

V gene TRBV5-3 combines with J gene TRBJ1-2; possible D gene TRBD1, 5 bases. TRBV5-3 is marked as an open reading frame, function uncertain. Trimming removed 4 bases at V and 0 bases at J, with 13 bases between. This CDR3 is 15 amino acids long. DNA of the CDR3: TGTGCCAGAAGCCACGGACACAAAGCTAACTATGGCTACACCTTC. This encodes CARSHGHKANYGYTF.

This rearrangement joins TRBV25-1 to TRBJ2-3; TRBD2 agrees at 10 bases. Looked up from germline, CDR1 is MGHDK and CDR2 is SYGVNS. The CDR3 is 17 amino acids. V shed 1 base and J 6 bases; nucleotides not matched to a gene: 10. Written as DNA, the CDR3 is TGTGCCAGCAGTGAATGGGGGGCTAGCGGGAGCAGGGATACGCAGTATTTT. It specifies CASSEWGASGSRDTQYF.

V and J are TRBV5-1 and TRBJ2-2; 7 bases are shared with TRBD2. The CDR3 spans 15 residues. Germline V lookup: CDR1 SGHRS, CDR2 YFSETQ. Trimming took 2 bases from V and 2 from J; bases not matched to a gene: 3. CDR3 protein: CASSLSGVNTGELFF. CDR3 nucleotides: TGCGCCAGCAGCTTAAGCGGGGTTAACACCGGGGAGCTGTTTTTT.

The genes are TRBV7-3 and TRBJ2-3; 7 bases match TRBD1. The CDR3 has 13 amino acids. V trimming: 5 bases; J trimming: 4 bases; junction bases outside the gene matches: 3. CDR1 and CDR2 from the germline V gene are SGHTA and FQGTGA. The chain's CDR3 is CASSPQGADTQYF. The CDR3 nucleotides are TGTGCCAGCAGCCCCCAGGGGGCAGATACGCAGTATTTT. The variable domain in full, completed from reference TRBV7-3 and TRBJ2-3, reads GAGVSQTPSNKVTEKGKYVELRCDPISGHTALYWYRQSLGQGPEFLIYFQGTGAADDSGLPNDRFFAVRPEGSVSTLKIQRTERGDSAVYLCASSPQGADTQYFGPGTRLTVL.

This chain joins TRBV4-1 and TRBJ1-1; 9 nucleotides match TRBD1. Trimming took 4 bases from V and 4 from J; bases not matched to a gene: 4. CDR3 length equals 14 residues. Germline CDR1 is MGHRA and CDR2 is YSYEKL. CDR3 bases: TGCGCCAGCAGCCTACAGGGGGCGGCCACTGAAGCTTTCTTT. Translating gives CASSLQGAATEAFF.

The chain combines TRBV19 with TRBJ1-2; the D gene is possibly TRBD1 (6 bases). This CDR3 has 15 residues. Per the germline V gene, CDR1 is LNHDA and CDR2 is SQIVND (reference sequence). Trimming removed 7 bases at V and 0 bases at J, with 15 bases between. As DNA, the CDR3 is TGTGCCAGTAACACGGGACAACTACCTAACTATGGCTACACCTTC. It translates to CASNTGQLPNYGYTF.

With respect to this clone: Within the sample, other DNA sequences also encode this same CDR3. The gene calls are TRBV11-2 and TRBJ1-1; D unclear. Trimming took 1 base from V and 5 from J, leaving 8 bases between them. Germline V lookup: CDR1 SGHAT, CDR2 FQNNGV. CDR3 length equals 13 residues. The CDR3 DNA reads TGTGCCAGCAGCTTAGGAGGAAGGACTGAAGCTTTCTTT. Translation gives CASSLGGRTEAFF.

The V gene is TRBV28, the J gene TRBJ2-1, with D uncertain. The V and J ends lost 4 bases and 0 bases respectively, with 13 bases between them. Germline values: CDR1 MDHEN, CDR2 SYDVKM. The CDR3 has 16 residues. As DNA, the CDR3 is TGTGCCAGCAGTTCTCTAGTGGCTAGCTCCTACAATGAGCAGTTCTTC. Protein product: CASSSLVASSYNEQFF.

The chain links TRBV2 to TRBJ2-3, with 13 bases that match TRBD2. V shed 6 bases and J 5 bases; nucleotides not matched to a gene: 5. CDR3 length: 15 amino acids. Germline V gene lookup returns CDR1 SNHLY and CDR2 FYNNEI. The CDR3: CASRGTSGAVDTQYF. The CDR3 DNA reads as TGTGCCAGCAGAGGGACTAGCGGGGCGGTAGATACGCAGTATTTT.

This clone was counted a single time. V and J are TRBV30 and TRBJ1-4; D is unresolved. Germline lookup yields CDR1 GTSNPN and CDR2 SVGIG (reference sequence). V lost 3 bases to trimming and J lost 14 bases, with 19 bases between them. This CDR3 is 13 amino acids long. The CDR3 sequence: CAWRGNGRNGLFF. The CDR3 region has the DNA TGTGCCTGGAGGGGGAATGGGAGGAATGGTCTGTTTTTT. The full variable domain, in which reference TRBV30 and TRBJ1-4 provide the parts outside the CDR3, is SQTIHQWPATLVQPVGSPLSLECTVEGTSNPNLYWYRQAAGRGLQLLFYSVGIGQISSEVPQNLSASRPQDRQFILSSKKLLLSDSGFYLCAWRGNGRNGLFFGSGTQLSVL.

The chain uses TRBV6-5 and TRBJ1-4; the match to TRBD1 covers 7 bases. The germline V gene has CDR1 MNHEY and CDR2 SVGAGI. There are 15 residues in the CDR3. V lost 2 bases to trimming and J lost 10 bases; unmatched junction nucleotides: 10. The CDR3 loop is CASSYRPEAGGKLFF. CDR3 nucleotide sequence: TGTGCCAGCAGTTACCGGCCCGAGGCAGGGGGAAAACTGTTTTTT.

The chain couples TRBV11-2 to TRBJ2-7; 9 nucleotides match TRBD1. J was trimmed by 4 bases and V by 3 bases; bases with no gene match: 7. From germline, CDR1 is SGHAT and CDR2 FQNNGV. CDR3 size: 15 residues. The CDR3 nucleotides read TGTGCCAGCAGCTTGACAGGACAGGGGAATTACGAGCAGTACTTC. It encodes CASSLTGQGNYEQYF.

V gene TRBV18 combines with J gene TRBJ1-1; no clear D. V lost 6 bases and J 1 base, leaving 9 bases between the germline ends. Germline lookup yields CDR1 KGHSH and CDR2 LQKENI. The CDR3 extends over 13 amino acids. CDR3: CASSADTNTEAFF. The CDR3 DNA follows: TGTGCCAGCTCCGCCGACACGAACACTGAAGCTTTCTTT.

The chain carries TRBV27 and TRBJ1-5; TRBD1 agrees at 10 bases. Germline assignment: CDR1 MNHEY and CDR2 SMNVEV (reference sequence). After removal of 2 bases from V and 7 bases from J, the junction contained 5 bases not matched to a gene. CDR3 length: 15 residues. Here the CDR3 DNA reads TGTGCCAGCAGTTTAGACAGGGGGCCCGGCCAGCCCCAGCATTTT. It translates to CASSLDRGPGQPQHF.

V gene TRBV7-9 combines with J gene TRBJ2-7, with a tentative D call TRBD2 (6 bases). CDR1 and CDR2 (germline): SEHNR, FQNEAQ (reference sequence). V lost 4 bases and J 4 bases, leaving 17 bases between the germline ends. The CDR3 loop spans 15 amino acids. The CDR3 is CASSSSGTSLYEQYF. The CDR3 nucleotides read TGTGCCAGCAGCTCTTCCGGGACTTCCCTGTACGAGCAGTACTTC.

The rearrangement links TRBV7-9 to TRBJ2-1, with 11 bases that match TRBD2. The germline V gene encodes CDR1 SEHNR and CDR2 FQNEAQ (reference sequence). CDR3 length equals 15 residues. V dropped 2 bases and J dropped 11; count of bases not matched to a gene: 8. CDR3 amino acids: CASSLNSLAGAKQFF. The CDR3 DNA reads as TGTGCCAGCAGCTTAAACTCACTAGCGGGAGCGAAGCAGTTCTTC.